This TCR beta chain is from a study of blood T cells in healthy people across ages. Sample-barcoded 5' priming and a J-beta primer mix drove a second PCR of 7 to 11 cycles. TCRdb analysed the 5' RACE reads with MiXCR anew, one entry per CDR3 protein. Among around 1.1 million distinct CDR3 sequences, around two fifths were seen once, and the ten largest hold roughly 14%. In this sample, this clonotype turned up a few times. Losses at the gene ends were 3 bases for V and 6 bases for J; bases not matched to a gene: 5. This CDR3 has 13 residues. Sequencing was carried out using blood. The chain links TRBV12-3 or TRBV12-4 to TRBJ2-7; 7 nucleotides match TRBD2. This receptor was identified in a man aged 18 to 29 in good health. The CDR3 bases are TGTGCCAGCAGTTTTACGGGGGGTGGCGAGCAGTACTTC. Protein product: CASSFTGGGEQYF.